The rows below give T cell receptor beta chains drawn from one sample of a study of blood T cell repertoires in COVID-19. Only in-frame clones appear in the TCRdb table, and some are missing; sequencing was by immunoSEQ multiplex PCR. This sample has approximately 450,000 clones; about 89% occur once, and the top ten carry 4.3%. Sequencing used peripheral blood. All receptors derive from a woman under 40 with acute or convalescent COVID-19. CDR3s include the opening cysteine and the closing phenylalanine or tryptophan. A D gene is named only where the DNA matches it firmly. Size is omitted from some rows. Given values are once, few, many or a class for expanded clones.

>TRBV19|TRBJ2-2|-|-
CATGGYSTGELFF
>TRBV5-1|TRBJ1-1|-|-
CASSLQGLANTEAFF
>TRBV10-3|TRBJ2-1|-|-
CAISALREGYSYNEQFF
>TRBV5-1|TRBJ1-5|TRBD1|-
CASNASGDSRYSNQPQHF
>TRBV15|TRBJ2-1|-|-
CATSRDRTTFSYNEQFF
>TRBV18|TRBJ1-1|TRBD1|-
CASSPRTGGDTEAFF
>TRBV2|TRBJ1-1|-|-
CASSEAGRVNTEAFF
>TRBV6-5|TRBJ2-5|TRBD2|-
CASTVREGLWEQYF
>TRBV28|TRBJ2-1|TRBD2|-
CASSPPPGSGGAGEQFF
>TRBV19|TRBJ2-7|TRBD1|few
CASSIAGTGAYEQYF
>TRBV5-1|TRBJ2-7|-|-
CASSWGQASSYEQYF
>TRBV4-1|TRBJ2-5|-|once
CASSQEGLGSPETQYF
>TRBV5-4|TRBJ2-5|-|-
CASSLGVRGGGETQYF
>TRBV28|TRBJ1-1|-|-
CASSTQGSEAFF
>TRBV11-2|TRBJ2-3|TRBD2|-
CASSFLAGSSTDTQYF
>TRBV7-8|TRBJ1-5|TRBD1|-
CASSPGTVYSNQPQHF
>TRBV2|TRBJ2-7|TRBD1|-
CASAGQAYEQYF
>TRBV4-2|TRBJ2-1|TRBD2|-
CASSQGVASGEYNEQFF
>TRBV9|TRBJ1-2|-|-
CASSVVPETIGYTF
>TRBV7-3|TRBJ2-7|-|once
CASSLTSGYEQYF
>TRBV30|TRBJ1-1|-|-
CAWGRRNTEAFF
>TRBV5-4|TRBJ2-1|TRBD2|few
CASSRAATSGDNEQFF
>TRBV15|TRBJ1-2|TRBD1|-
CATSRGQNYGYTF
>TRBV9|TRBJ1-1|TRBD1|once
CASSVETGDIRPEAFF
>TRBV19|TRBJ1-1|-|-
CASSRTRNTEAFF
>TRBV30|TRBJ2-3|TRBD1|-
CAWSVPTGWRADTQYF
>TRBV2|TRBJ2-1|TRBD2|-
CASSDSFGFRTSGGGEQFF
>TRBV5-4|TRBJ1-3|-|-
CASSLGRTGLTGNTIYF
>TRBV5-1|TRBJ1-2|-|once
CASSSSSGFTYGYTF
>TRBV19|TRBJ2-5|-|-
CASREVGAIVGETQYF
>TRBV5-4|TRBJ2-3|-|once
CASSLSPMDTQYF
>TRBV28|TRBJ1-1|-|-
CASSLISTSTSTEAFF